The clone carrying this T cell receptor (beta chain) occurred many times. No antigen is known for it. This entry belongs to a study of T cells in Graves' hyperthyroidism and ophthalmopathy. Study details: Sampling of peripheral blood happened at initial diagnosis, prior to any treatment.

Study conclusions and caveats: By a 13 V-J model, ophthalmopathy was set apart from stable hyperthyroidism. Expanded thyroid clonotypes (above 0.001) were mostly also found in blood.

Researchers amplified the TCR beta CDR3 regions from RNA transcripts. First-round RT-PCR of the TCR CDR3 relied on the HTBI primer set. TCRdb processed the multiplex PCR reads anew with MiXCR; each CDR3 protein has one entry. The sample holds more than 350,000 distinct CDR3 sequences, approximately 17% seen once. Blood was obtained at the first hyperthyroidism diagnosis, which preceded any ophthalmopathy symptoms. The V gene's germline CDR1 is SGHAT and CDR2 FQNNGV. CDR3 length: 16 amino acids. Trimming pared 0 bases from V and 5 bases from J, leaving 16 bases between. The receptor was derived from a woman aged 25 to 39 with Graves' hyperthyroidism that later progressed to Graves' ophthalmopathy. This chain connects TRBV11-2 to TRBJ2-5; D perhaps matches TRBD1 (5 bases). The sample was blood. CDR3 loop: CASSLDLGVPVETQYF. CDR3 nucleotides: TGTGCCAGCAGCTTAGATCTAGGGGTGCCTGTGGAGACCCAGTACTTC.